The T cell receptor beta chain under discussion was sequenced for a study of T cell changes during pregnancy in multiple sclerosis (dated by TCRdb to the late 2010s). The study in broad terms: The study looked at changes in the T cell repertoire across pregnancy in women with multiple sclerosis.

Ends trimmed: V by 1 base, J by 6 bases; bases unmatched to a gene: 9. Spanning cysteine to phenylalanine, the CDR3 consists of 15 amino acids. This entry keeps only the CDR3 DNA: 45 bases, framed from base 1. CDR1 and CDR2, looked up from the germline V gene, are SGHNT and YENEEA. Libraries came from the immunoSEQ multiplex PCR assay. TCRdb stores this immuneACCESS table with in-frame sequences only. Part of the clones is absent; in the studies checked, under half of the shortfall reflects unresolved V genes, and no reason is known for the rest. The sample data list 55,000 to 85,000 clones, and roughly nine tenths of these were observed just once. The biggest ten clones account for roughly 1.1% of the sample. The table lists this clone with a count of one. The clone's antigen remains unknown. One base away there is no much larger clone; base qualities are not given.

The specimen comprised peripheral blood, sampled in the third trimester of pregnancy. The chain joins TRBV11-3 to TRBJ2-7; 7 middle bases align to TRBD1. This sequence originates from a female donor with multiple sclerosis, enrolled in a pregnancy study. This receptor carries the CDR3 CASSLGGDRVREQYF. The DNA sequence follows: TGTGCCAGCAGCTTAGGGGGCGACAGGGTTCGCGAGCAGTACTTC.